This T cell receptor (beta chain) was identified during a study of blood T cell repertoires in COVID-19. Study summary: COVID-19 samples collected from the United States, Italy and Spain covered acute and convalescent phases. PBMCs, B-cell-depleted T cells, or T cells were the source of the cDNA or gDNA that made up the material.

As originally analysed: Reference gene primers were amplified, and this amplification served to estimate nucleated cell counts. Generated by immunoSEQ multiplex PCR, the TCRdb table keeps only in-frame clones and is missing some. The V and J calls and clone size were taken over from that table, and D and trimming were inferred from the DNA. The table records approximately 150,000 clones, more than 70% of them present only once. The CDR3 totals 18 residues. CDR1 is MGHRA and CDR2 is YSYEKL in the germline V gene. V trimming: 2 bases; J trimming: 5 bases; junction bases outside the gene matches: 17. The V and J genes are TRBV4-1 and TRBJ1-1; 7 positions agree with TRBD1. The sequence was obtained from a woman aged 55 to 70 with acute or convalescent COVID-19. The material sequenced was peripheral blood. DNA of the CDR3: TGCGCCAGCAGCCAAAACTCAGGGGTTGCAGGGGGATTTACTGAAGCTTTCTTT. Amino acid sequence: CASSQNSGVAGGFTEAFF.